The 5 T cell receptor beta chains listed next were all sequenced from one sample in a study of cytomegalovirus exposure and HLA in healthy donors. PCR employed 60 Vbeta and 13 Jbeta primers. The protocol was immunoSEQ multiplex PCR, while the TCRdb copy is restricted to in-frame clones and leaves out a portion. The table records 150,000 to 200,000 clones, roughly four fifths of them present only once. Material: PBMCs. The receptor set was obtained from a man aged 50-60 years in good health and CMV-seropositive.

This sequence joins TRBV30 and TRBJ1-3; D is undetermined. Between the trimmed V and J ends, which lost 2 bases and 4 bases, there was a span of 6 bases. CDR1 GTSNPN and CDR2 SVGIG come from the germline V gene (reference sequence). The length of the CDR3 is 12 residues. CDR3: CAWSSEGNTIYF. CDR3 in DNA: TGTGCCTGGAGTTCTGAGGGAAACACCATATATTTT.

This chain connects TRBV6-5 to TRBJ1-5; TRBD1 is a possible D gene (6 bases). In germline, CDR1 is MNHEY, CDR2 SVGAGI. The CDR3 loop spans 14 amino acids. Deletions cut 6 bases from V and 6 bases from J, with 15 bases between. CDR3 sequence: CASSQDSSVQPQHF. CDR3 nucleotide sequence: TGTGCCAGCAGCCAGGACAGCTCGGTTCAGCCCCAGCATTTT.

This clone was detected a few times. CDR3: CASSLERGAPYEQFF. The CDR3 DNA reads as TGTGCCAGCAGCTTAGAACGGGGGGCGCCTTACGAGCAGTTCTTC. V usage is TRBV7-2 and J usage is TRBJ2-1; D may be TRBD2 (7 bases). Per the germline V gene, CDR1 is SGHTA and CDR2 is FQGNSA. The length of the CDR3 is 15 residues. Deletions cut 1 base from V and 10 bases from J, with 17 bases between.

The rearrangement links TRBV27 to TRBJ1-2; a possible D gene is TRBD1 (5 bases). This CDR3 comprises 12 residues. Looked up from germline, CDR1 is MNHEY and CDR2 is SMNVEV (reference sequence). Between the trimmed V and J ends, which lost 5 bases and 6 bases, there was a span of 10 bases. In nucleotides, the CDR3 is TGTGCCAGCAGTCGCGGGGGAAATGGCTACACCTTC. Residues: CASSRGGNGYTF.

The rearrangement links TRBV6-5 to TRBJ1-5; D uncertain. CDR3 length: 14 residues. The germline V and J ends were trimmed by 6 bases and 5 bases, with 14 bases remaining between them. Per the germline V gene, CDR1 is MNHEY and CDR2 is SVGAGI. Written as DNA, the CDR3 is TGTGCCAGCAGGGCTCACGTCGCCCATCAGCCCCAGCATTTT. As protein: CASRAHVAHQPQHF.